This is a list of T cell receptor beta chains from one sample in a study of T-cell memory formation after mild COVID-19. From the 5' RACE reads, TCRdb called clonotypes with MiXCR, one entry per CDR3 protein. The sample carries roughly 310,000 distinct CDR3 sequences, roughly 15% recorded once. The sequenced sample was PBMCs or a T cell subset sorted from them (not recorded which). The receptors were gathered from a man younger than 30 who had mild COVID-19 (a few samples of this study predate the infection). Cell type and time point are not known. CDR3s include the opening cysteine and the closing phenylalanine or tryptophan. Fields, in order: D gene, J gene, clone size, V gene, CDR3 DNA, CDR3 protein. D genes are given only for firm matches. Part of the rows lack a size; the others show once, few, many or a class for expanded clones.

NA TRBJ1-4 many TRBV7-9 TGTGCCAGCAGCTTAGCAGGGGATGTCCGCGGAAAACTGTTTTTT CASSLAGDVRGKLFF
NA TRBJ1-2 few TRBV2 TGTGCCAGCAGCTTATCGGGAGTTCCCTATGGCTACACCTTC CASSLSGVPYGYTF
TRBD1 TRBJ2-5 many TRBV7-9 TGTGCCAGCAGCTTACAGGGGGTTCAAGAGACCCAGTACTTC CASSLQGVQETQYF
TRBD2 TRBJ2-7 once TRBV6-6 TGTGCCAGCAGTGCCTGGACTAGCGGGGGTGAAGAGCAGTACTTC CASSAWTSGGEEQYF
NA TRBJ1-2 few TRBV2 TGTGCCAGCAGTGAAACCAGGGACTATGGCTACACCTTC CASSETRDYGYTF
NA TRBJ2-1 many TRBV5-1 TGCGCCAGCAGCTTCGGGAATCGGGACAATGAGCAGTTCTTC CASSFGNRDNEQFF
TRBD2 TRBJ2-1 few TRBV4-3 TGCGCCAGCAGCCTCCGAGGGGTAGCGGGGTACAATGAGCAGTTCTTC CASSLRGVAGYNEQFF
TRBD2 TRBJ2-1 NA TRBV27 TGTGCCAGCAGTTTTGGACTAGATGTCAACAATGAGCAGTTCTTC CASSFGLDVNNEQFF
NA TRBJ1-1 few TRBV4-3 TGCGCCAGCAGCCCGGACGGAGACGAGGCTTTCTTT CASSPDGDEAFF
NA TRBJ1-1 few TRBV20-1 TGCAGTGCTATTAATCTTGAAGCTTTCTTT CSAINLEAFF
NA TRBJ1-1 NA TRBV6-5 TGTGCCAGCAGTTACTGGGCAACCCGGGGGAACACTGAAGCTTTCTTT CASSYWATRGNTEAFF
NA TRBJ2-2 NA TRBV5-1 TGCGCCAGCAGCTTGCGGGTGGCGAACACCGGGGAGCTGTTTTTT CASSLRVANTGELFF
NA TRBJ2-1 NA TRBV7-7 TGTGCCAGCAGCTTAGGGGCAGCAGAATCCTACAATGAGCAGTTCTTC CASSLGAAESYNEQFF
TRBD1 TRBJ1-4 NA TRBV6-6 TGTGCCAGCAGTCTCCTGGGGGTCCCAGGGGGCGGTGAAAAACTGTTTTTT CASSLLGVPGGGEKLFF
NA TRBJ2-3 NA TRBV15 TGTGCCACCAGCTTAGCGGCGCAGGATACGCAGTATTTT CATSLAAQDTQYF
TRBD1 TRBJ1-1 NA TRBV29-1 TGCAGCGTTGAAGATGAGGGCAGGGGGGTAATTGAAGCTTTCTTT CSVEDEGRGVIEAFF
TRBD1 TRBJ1-5 once TRBV4-2 TGTGCCAGCAGCCACGGCGGACAGGGGGCAGCTCAGCCCCAGCATTTT CASSHGGQGAAQPQHF
NA TRBJ2-3 few TRBV20-1 TGCAGTGCTAGGGCCCTAAGCCACACAGATACGCAGTATTTT CSARALSHTDTQYF